This entry concerns a single TCR beta chain. There are 15 residues in the CDR3. The data derive from a study of blood T cell repertoires in COVID-19. Study-wide context: Samples came from the United States, Italy and Spain, spanning acute and convalescent COVID-19. PBMCs, B-cell-depleted T cells, or T cells provided the cDNA or gDNA that made up the material.

In the source study's methods: For nucleated cells, counts were estimated from reference gene primer amplification. The assay was immunoSEQ multiplex PCR, and TCRdb's table has in-frame clones only and misses some. D and trimming were read from the DNA, whereas the V and J calls and clone size are those reported in that table. The repertoire has roughly 80,000 clones, around 79% of them found once; the top ten carry around 10%. V gene TRBV21-1 combines with J gene TRBJ1-5; TRBD1, as called in the table, went unchecked against the DNA. TRBV21-1 is a pseudogene segment. The TCR comes from a man aged 50 to 59 with acute or convalescent COVID-19. Sequencing used peripheral blood. CDR3 in DNA: TGTGCCAGCAGCAAAGGGCAGGTCAGCAATCAGCCCCAGCATTTT. Translation: CASSKGQVSNQPQHF.